This TCR beta chain was obtained from a study of T cell changes during pregnancy in multiple sclerosis. Some clones are missing from TCRdb's copy, which holds only in-frame ones; the method was immunoSEQ multiplex PCR. The data contain some 74,000 clones, approximately 92% of them singletons. This clone showed up just a few times. V shed 6 bases, J shed 3 bases, and the junction held 5 bases outside the gene matches. Germline CDR1 and CDR2: LNHDA and SQIVND (reference sequence). The CDR3 is made up of 15 amino acids. The source material was peripheral blood, sampled before pregnancy. V gene TRBV19 combines with J gene TRBJ2-1; 10 bases are a match to TRBD1. This sequence was found in a female donor with multiple sclerosis, enrolled in a pregnancy study. CDR3 protein: CASRGQGVVYNEQFF. The CDR3 DNA sequence: TGTGCCAGTAGAGGACAGGGGGTTGTCTACAATGAGCAGTTCTTC.